A single sample is the source of the 13 T cell receptor beta chains below, sequenced in a study of cytomegalovirus exposure and HLA in healthy donors. PCR used 60 Vbeta primers and 13 Jbeta primers. Sequencing used immunoSEQ multiplex PCR; TCRdb keeps in-frame clones, though not all of them. The sample comprises approximately 140,000 clones, 55% to 75% of which are singletons, and roughly 7% rests with the top ten. Specimen: PBMCs. Source of these receptors: a woman aged 60 to 75 in good health and CMV-seropositive.

CDR3 nucleotide sequence: TGTGCCAGCAAGGGGCCGCCTAATACTGAAGCTTTCTTT. This gives the protein CASKGPPNTEAFF. The chain couples TRBV6-5 to TRBJ1-1; the D gene is possibly TRBD1 (5 bases). The ends were cut back, 7 bases at V and 5 bases at J, with 14 bases in the middle. The CDR3 totals 13 residues. The germline V gene has CDR1 MNHEY and CDR2 SVGAGI.

J is TRBJ2-1 and V is TRBV11-3, with TRBD2 matching 9 bases. V lost 1 base and J lost 6; bases outside the gene matches: 10. Germline V gene sequence: CDR1 SGHNT, CDR2 YENEEA. The length of the CDR3 is 17 residues. The CDR3 protein is CASSLVGLAGVGNEQFF. The CDR3 DNA reads as TGTGCCAGCAGCTTAGTAGGGTTAGCGGGAGTGGGCAATGAGCAGTTCTTC.

This clone was recorded only once. The chain has TRBV19 and TRBJ1-1; D is unresolved. The V gene lost 3 bases and the J gene lost 6 bases, with 20 bases spanning the gap. Germline V gives CDR1 LNHDA, CDR2 SQIVND (reference sequence). The CDR3 is made up of 16 amino acids. This CDR3 reads CASSILAGGRASEAFF. For the CDR3, the DNA is TGTGCCAGTAGTATCCTCGCCGGAGGGAGGGCCTCTGAAGCTTTCTTT. Full variable domain (rest looked up from reference TRBV19 and TRBJ1-1): DGGITQSPKYLFRKEGQNVTLSCEQNLNHDAMYWYRQDPGQGLRLIYYSQIVNDFQKGDIAEGYSVSREKKESFPLTVTSAQKNPTAFYLCASSILAGGRASEAFFGQGTRLTVV.

V gene TRBV9 combines with J gene TRBJ1-4, with a possible D match to TRBD1 (6 bases). Germline CDR1 SGDLS, CDR2 YYNGEE. The CDR3 has 14 amino acids. The V end lost 8 bases, the J end lost 5 bases, and 16 bases lay between the germline ends. The CDR3 loop is CASSTTGYNEKLFF. Here the CDR3 DNA reads TGTGCCAGTTCTACCACAGGGTACAATGAAAAACTGTTTTTT.

In its sample, this clone was seen a few times. This rearrangement joins TRBV27 to TRBJ1-1, with 8 bases fitting TRBD1. The CDR3 has 15 amino acids. V trimming: 8 bases; J trimming: 5 bases; junction bases outside the gene matches: 13. Germline V gene data show CDR1 as MNHEY and CDR2 as SMNVEV (reference sequence). CDR3: CASRYIRGLRTEAFF. The CDR3, as DNA: TGTGCCAGCCGGTATATCAGGGGGCTGAGGACTGAAGCTTTCTTT.

This clone showed up just a few times. The chain joins TRBV7-3 to TRBJ2-5; 9 bases are a match to TRBD1. V shed 2 bases and J 0 bases; nucleotides not matched to a gene: 1. CDR3 size: 15 residues. CDR1 is SGHTA and CDR2 is FQGTGA in the germline V gene. CDR3 coding DNA: TGTGCCAGCAGCTTAGGGACAGGGAACCAAGAGACCCAGTACTTC. It yields the protein CASSLGTGNQETQYF.

As regards this clone: The same CDR3 is also encoded by other DNA sequences in this sample. V gene TRBV15 combines with J gene TRBJ1-2, with 8 bases identical to TRBD1. This CDR3 has 14 residues. CDR1 LNHNV and CDR2 YYDKDF come from the germline V gene (reference sequence). Unmatched junction bases numbered 5, after V lost 4 bases and J lost 4 bases. The chain's CDR3 is CATSTRTGSYGYTF. The CDR3 DNA reads as TGTGCCACCAGCACACGGACAGGGAGCTATGGCTACACCTTC.

This sequence joins TRBV30 and TRBJ1-4; TRBD1 is a possible D gene (6 bases). Per germline, CDR1 GTSNPN and CDR2 SVGIG (reference sequence). V was clipped by 2 bases and J by 4 bases, with 11 bases between them. There are 14 residues in the CDR3. CDR3 residues: CAWSQQGFNEKLFF. In nucleotides, the CDR3 is TGTGCCTGGAGTCAACAGGGATTTAATGAAAAACTGTTTTTT. The full variable domain, its missing parts supplied by reference TRBV30 and TRBJ1-4, is SQTIHQWPATLVQPVGSPLSLECTVEGTSNPNLYWYRQAAGRGLQLLFYSVGIGQISSEVPQNLSASRPQDRQFILSSKKLLLSDSGFYLCAWSQQGFNEKLFFGSGTQLSVL.

This clone came up a few times. The genes are TRBV23-1 and TRBJ1-3; possible D gene TRBD1, 6 bases. TRBV23-1 falls under the ORF class, with uncertain function. V lost 6 bases to trimming and J lost 0 bases, with 21 bases between them. The CDR3 spans 18 residues. The CDR3 coding sequence is TGCGCCAGCAGCCTTTTACAGGGATTAAACTTCTCTGGAAACACCATATATTTT. Translated: CASSLLQGLNFSGNTIYF.

The chain carries TRBV19 and TRBJ2-7, with 7 bases fitting TRBD1. J was trimmed by 5 bases and V by 5 bases; bases with no gene match: 6. This CDR3 has 13 residues. Germline CDR1 LNHDA, CDR2 SQIVND (reference sequence). CDR3 DNA sequence: TGTGCCAGTAGTGGTCAGGGGGTAGACGAGCAGTACTTC. Its protein product is CASSGQGVDEQYF.

The gene calls are TRBV6-5 and TRBJ1-2, with D hard to call. Deletions cut 10 bases from V and 7 bases from J, with 13 bases between. This CDR3 spans 11 amino acids. The germline CDR1 and CDR2 sequences are MNHEY and SVGAGI. The CDR3 is CATVIASGYTF. The CDR3 nucleotides read TGTGCCACCGTAATAGCAAGTGGCTACACCTTC.

The V gene is TRBV4-3, the J gene TRBJ1-2, with 9 positions matching TRBD1. CDR1 is LGHNA, CDR2 YSLEER, per germline. CDR3 length equals 15 residues. Losses at the gene ends were 0 bases for V and 8 bases for J; bases not matched to a gene: 7. The CDR3 is CASSQDGTGGVGYTF. The CDR3, as DNA: TGCGCCAGCAGCCAAGATGGCACAGGGGGCGTAGGCTACACCTTC.

A few counts support this clone. This sequence joins TRBV18 and TRBJ1-1, with D possibly being TRBD1 (5 bases). V was shortened by 3 bases and J by 3 bases, with 8 bases between the two germline ends. CDR3 size: 13 residues. Germline V gene sequence: CDR1 KGHSH, CDR2 LQKENI. DNA for the CDR3: TGTGCCAGCTCACCGGCAGGGCACACTGAAGCTTTCTTT. Translation: CASSPAGHTEAFF.